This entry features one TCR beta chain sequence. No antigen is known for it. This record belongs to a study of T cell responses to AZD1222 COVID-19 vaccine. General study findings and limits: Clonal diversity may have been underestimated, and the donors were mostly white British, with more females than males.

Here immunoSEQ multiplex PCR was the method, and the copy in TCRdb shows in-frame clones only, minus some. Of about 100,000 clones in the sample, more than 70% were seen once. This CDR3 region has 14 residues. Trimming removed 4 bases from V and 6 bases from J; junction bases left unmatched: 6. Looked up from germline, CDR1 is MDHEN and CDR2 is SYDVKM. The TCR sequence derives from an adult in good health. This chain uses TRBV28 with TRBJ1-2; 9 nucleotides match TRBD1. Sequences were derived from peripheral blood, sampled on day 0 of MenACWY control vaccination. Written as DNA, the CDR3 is TGTGCCAGCAGTTCGGGACAGGGAGGTGATGGCTACACCTTC. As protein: CASSSGQGGDGYTF.